The rows below give T cell receptor beta chains drawn from one sample of a study of technical replicates of blood from a handful of donors. Some clones are missing from TCRdb's copy, which holds only in-frame ones; the method was immunoSEQ multiplex PCR. The table lists about 80,000 clones, roughly nine tenths of them singletons, with approximately 0.39% in the top ten. Source material: T cells isolated from PBMCs. All receptors come from a human donor in good health. Both conserved end residues are part of each CDR3. D genes are given only for firm matches. Size is stated for part of the rows, as once, few or many counts, or as a class when the clone is expanded.

CDR3nt	CDR3aa	d_gene	abundance	v_gene	j_gene
TGTGCCAGTAGTCTAACAGGGGGCGCGGGGACCGGGGAGCTGTTTTTT	CASSLTGGAGTGELFF	TRBD1	-	TRBV19	TRBJ2-2
TGTGCCACCAGCAGATATTTGTCTGCTGAAGCTTTCTTT	CATSRYLSAEAFF	-	-	TRBV15	TRBJ1-1
TGCGCCAGCAGCGCCGTTACTAGCGGGAGGCGAGATACGCAGTATTTT	CASSAVTSGRRDTQYF	TRBD2	-	TRBV5-1	TRBJ2-3
TGTGCCAGCAGCGTCATCGGCGGGGGGAGGGATGAGCAGTTCTTC	CASSVIGGGRDEQFF	TRBD2	-	TRBV9	TRBJ2-1
TGTGCCAGCAGTTTTCGCTTTAGCGGGTGGCAGTTCTTC	CASSFRFSGWQFF	TRBD2	once	TRBV27	TRBJ2-1
TGTGCCAGCAGTTTATCCCCGGGAGGATCACCCGAGCAGTTCTTC	CASSLSPGGSPEQFF	TRBD2	-	TRBV27	TRBJ2-1
TGCAGCGGTGAGACTAGCGGGAGTGGCCCCGAGCAGTACTTC	CSGETSGSGPEQYF	TRBD2	-	TRBV29-1	TRBJ2-7
TGTGCCAGCAGACAAGGAAACACCATATATTTT	CASRQGNTIYF	-	-	TRBV7-9	TRBJ1-3
TGTGCCAGCAGCGCCGTTTTCACCGGGGAGCTGTTTTTT	CASSAVFTGELFF	-	few	TRBV9	TRBJ2-2
TGTGCCAGCAGTAGACAGCTCCAAGAGACCCAGTACTTC	CASSRQLQETQYF	-	-	TRBV7-9	TRBJ2-5
TGCGCCAGCAGCGCGACGGGGATATCGTCCTACGAGCAGTACTTC	CASSATGISSYEQYF	-	-	TRBV4-1	TRBJ2-7
TGTGCCAGCAGTGAAGAAGACAACATTTCCTACGAGCAGTACTTC	CASSEEDNISYEQYF	-	-	TRBV6-1	TRBJ2-7
TGTGCCAGCAGGACCACGGGGATAGAAAAACTGTTTTTT	CASRTTGIEKLFF	-	once	TRBV5-8	TRBJ1-4
TGTGCCAGTAGCACGTCCGACAGGGTTCGTGGCACCGGGGAGCTGTTTTTT	CASSTSDRVRGTGELFF	TRBD1	-	TRBV19	TRBJ2-2
TGTGCCAGCAGCTTGTTGTCAGGCCTCAGCTCCTACGAGCAGTACTTC	CASSLLSGLSSYEQYF	-	-	TRBV7-8	TRBJ2-7
TGTGCCAGCAGCCCGGGGGGGGCGGGGTCCGGCGAGCAGTACTTC	CASSPGGAGSGEQYF	TRBD2	-	TRBV9	TRBJ2-7
TGTGCCATCAGTGAGTCGACTGGTCCCGGGGAGCTGTTTTTT	CAISESTGPGELFF	-	-	TRBV10-3	TRBJ2-2
TGTGCCAGCAGCCCAGACAGGGGGAGAGAGACCCAGTACTTC	CASSPDRGRETQYF	TRBD1	-	TRBV11-1	TRBJ2-5
TGTGCCAGTAGTATCCTCTTCCGGGAAGACACCGGGGAGCTGTTTTTT	CASSILFREDTGELFF	-	-	TRBV19	TRBJ2-2
TGTGCCAGCAGCCTAGTAGGGACAGGGAAGTCCGAGCAGTACTTC	CASSLVGTGKSEQYF	TRBD1	-	TRBV4-2	TRBJ2-7